Shown below are 2 T cell receptor beta chains from a single sample sequenced in a study of graft-versus-host responses after intestinal transplantation. These TCRs are of unknown antigen specificity. Using immunoSEQ multiplex PCR, the repertoire was profiled, and TCRdb retains in-frame clones only, with some absent. The profile shows about 99,000 clones, more than 85% of them singletons. This specimen was unstimulated CD4+ T cells sorted from spleen or lymph node cells, taken before intestinal transplant. The receptors derive from a human donor who received an intestinal transplant.

The sample holds one count of this clone. The chain has TRBV10-2 and TRBJ2-5, with 14 bases fitting TRBD2. The CDR3 spans 16 residues. V trimming: 6 bases; J trimming: 0 bases; junction bases outside the gene matches: 3. Germline lookup yields CDR1 WSHSY and CDR2 SAAADI. CDR3 DNA: TGCGCCAGCAGGACTAGCGGGAGGGGAGACCAAGAGACCCAGTACTTC. Translated, it gives CASRTSGRGDQETQYF.

The rearrangement links TRBV10-3 to TRBJ2-3; the D is unclear. The CDR3 extends over 12 amino acids. Between the trimmed V and J ends, which lost 10 bases and 6 bases, there was a span of 14 bases. Germline values: CDR1 ENHRY, CDR2 SYGVKD. CDR3 nucleotide sequence: TGTGCCACCGCTGTCAGAGCCGATACGCAGTATTTT. Amino acid sequence: CATAVRADTQYF.